A selection of T cell receptor beta chains follows, all from one sample in a study of blood T cell repertoires in COVID-19. Sequenced by immunoSEQ multiplex PCR; TCRdb stores in-frame clones only, minus some. The data show about 64,000 clones, 70% to 90% seen once. The specimen was peripheral blood. These receptors were obtained from a man aged 50 to 59 with active COVID-19. Each CDR3 is given with its conserved first and last residue. The D gene is left open where the match is weak. Expanded clones get a size class; other rows say once, few or many, or leave the size out.

D gene,clone size,J gene,V gene,CDR3 DNA,CDR3 protein
TRBD1,.,TRBJ1-1,TRBV7-9,TGTGCCAGCAGCTTAAACAGGGGGGAGAACACTGAAGCTTTCTTT,CASSLNRGENTEAFF
.,.,TRBJ2-3,TRBV2,TGTGCCAGCCGGCACAGCATTACAGATACGCAGTATTTT,CASRHSITDTQYF
TRBD1,.,TRBJ1-2,TRBV5-4,TGTGCCAGCAGCTTGGACAGGGGGCGCCTAGATCCTTATGGCTACACCTTC,CASSLDRGRLDPYGYTF
.,once,TRBJ2-1,TRBV6-4,TGTGCCAGCAGTCGAGGTAACTACAATGAGCAGTTCTTC,CASSRGNYNEQFF
.,.,TRBJ2-7,TRBV28,TGTGCCAGCAACCAGGGGCCTCCCCGCGAGCAGTACTTC,CASNQGPPREQYF
TRBD1,.,TRBJ2-3,TRBV6-5,TGTGCCAGCACCCCCAGCTACGAGGGGGCGGATACGCAGTATTTT,CASTPSYEGADTQYF
.,.,TRBJ1-2,TRBV6-5,TGTGCCAGCAGTTACTCCGGGACAAGCACTAACTATGGCTACACCTTC,CASSYSGTSTNYGYTF
TRBD2,.,TRBJ2-7,TRBV7-2,TGTGCCAGCAGTCCTGCCGGGACTATGTCCTACGAGCAGTACTTC,CASSPAGTMSYEQYF
.,.,TRBJ2-3,TRBV10-3,TGTGCCATCAGTGCGGTGGAGGAGGTGGGCACAGATACGCAGTATTTT,CAISAVEEVGTDTQYF
TRBD1,.,TRBJ1-2,TRBV6-5,TGTGCCAGCAGTTACGGACAGGGGCAAGGTGGCTACACCTTC,CASSYGQGQGGYTF
.,.,TRBJ2-2,TRBV27,TGTGCCAGCGCCCCAGTACGAGGACCGGGGACCGGGGAGCTGTTTTTT,CASAPVRGPGTGELFF
TRBD1,.,TRBJ1-5,TRBV19,TGTGCCAGTAGGAGGACAGGGCGAGATCAGCCCCAGCATTTT,CASRRTGRDQPQHF
TRBD2,.,TRBJ2-3,TRBV9,TGTGCCAGCAGCGTAGGAGGGACTAGCGGGGCCGATACGCAGTATTTT,CASSVGGTSGADTQYF
.,.,TRBJ2-7,TRBV5-4,TGTGCCAGCAGCATCCGACAGGGAGGTCTGGGCGAGCAGTACTTC,CASSIRQGGLGEQYF
TRBD1,.,TRBJ1-5,TRBV27,TGTGCCAGCAGCCAGACAGGGGGCGGCGGTCAGCCCCAGCATTTT,CASSQTGGGGQPQHF
TRBD1,.,TRBJ1-5,TRBV18,TGTGCCAGCTCATACTCCAGGGGGGCGCGGAATCAGCCCCAGCATTTT,CASSYSRGARNQPQHF
TRBD1,once,TRBJ2-3,TRBV24-1,TGTGCCACCAGTGACCGGGGACAGGGAGGCACAGATACGCAGTATTTT,CATSDRGQGGTDTQYF
.,.,TRBJ2-3,TRBV6-4,TGTGCCAGCAGAGCGCAGCACGAGAGCACAGATACGCAGTATTTT,CASRAQHESTDTQYF
TRBD1,.,TRBJ1-4,TRBV15,TGTGCCACCAGCAGAGGGTCAGGGGGAACTAATGAAAAACTGTTTTTT,CATSRGSGGTNEKLFF
TRBD2,.,TRBJ2-7,TRBV19,TGTGCCAGTAGTATAATAGCGGGAGTACGTTACGAGCAGTACTTC,CASSIIAGVRYEQYF
TRBD2,.,TRBJ2-5,TRBV7-3,TGTGCCAGCAGCCCAGGACTAGCGGGGCAAGAGACCCAGTACTTC,CASSPGLAGQETQYF
.,.,TRBJ2-1,TRBV3-1/TRBV3-2,TGTGCCAGCAGCCAGAATCCCGCGGACAATGAGCAGTTCTTC,CASSQNPADNEQFF
TRBD1,.,TRBJ1-6,TRBV18,TGTGCCAGCTCACCATCCGGGACAGGGGATTCACCCCTCCACTTT,CASSPSGTGDSPLHF
TRBD1,.,TRBJ2-2,TRBV5-1,TGCGCCAGCAGCTTGACCGCCGGGACAGGGAAGACCGGGGAGCTGTTTTTT,CASSLTAGTGKTGELFF
.,.,TRBJ2-3,TRBV6-6,TGTGCCAGCAGTTGGGGGAGGACAGATACGCAGTATTTT,CASSWGRTDTQYF
TRBD2,.,TRBJ2-7,TRBV2,TGTGCCAGCAGTGAAGACGCTAGCGGACGAATCTACGAGCAGTACTTC,CASSEDASGRIYEQYF
.,.,TRBJ2-3,TRBV4-1,TGCGCCAGCAGCCGGCCCCCCGGGGGAGATACGCAGTATTTT,CASSRPPGGDTQYF
TRBD2,.,TRBJ2-5,TRBV7-9,TGTGCCAGCAGGAAAAAGCGGGGGGGAGGTCAAGAGACCCAGTACTTC,CASRKKRGGGQETQYF
.,.,TRBJ2-1,TRBV10-3,TGTGCCATCAGTGGGGTAGGGAGCTCCTACAATGAGCAGTTCTTC,CAISGVGSSYNEQFF
.,.,TRBJ2-7,TRBV5-6,TGTGCCAGCAGCTTACCGATAGGGGGAATCTACGAGCAGTACTTC,CASSLPIGGIYEQYF
.,.,TRBJ2-2,TRBV18,TGTGCCAGCTCACAGGTGGCCCGGGGCACCGGGGAGCTGTTTTTT,CASSQVARGTGELFF
.,.,TRBJ1-5,TRBV10-2,TGCGCCAGCAGTGAATCAGGGTCCAGCAATCAGCCCCAGCATTTT,CASSESGSSNQPQHF
TRBD1,.,TRBJ2-2,TRBV14,TGTGCCAGCAAGACAGGGGGGTCCACCGGGGAGCTGTTTTTT,CASKTGGSTGELFF
.,.,TRBJ2-7,TRBV11-3,TGTGCCAGCAGCGCCGGGAGTACCTACGAGCAGTACTTC,CASSAGSTYEQYF
.,once,TRBJ1-1,TRBV28,TGTGCCAGCAACCTGGGGGCAGGGGAGAACACTGAAGCTTTCTTT,CASNLGAGENTEAFF
.,.,TRBJ1-1,TRBV4-1,TGCGCCAGCAGCCTGGGGGCAGGGAACACTGAAGCTTTCTTT,CASSLGAGNTEAFF
TRBD1,.,TRBJ2-3,TRBV19,TGTGCCACACGAGACAGGGGGCGGACAGATACGCAGTATTTT,CATRDRGRTDTQYF